These T cell receptor beta chains were read from a single sample in a study of beta chain features in type 1 diabetes. Assay used: immunoSEQ multiplex PCR; TCRdb lists only in-frame clones, some missing. Of 300,000 or so clones in the sample, around 9% are singletons; the top ten hold over 0.95%. Sequenced material: central memory CD4+ T cells from blood. The receptors stem from a man younger than 40 with type 1 diabetes. The CDR3 runs from the conserved cysteine through the conserved F or W. The order of the fields is CDR3 protein, CDR3 DNA, J gene, clone size, V gene, D gene. D genes are given only for firm matches. Size is omitted from some rows. Given values are once, few, many or a class for expanded clones.

CASSLLGGRGYEQYF | TGCGCCAGCAGCTTGCTGGGGGGGCGCGGGTACGAGCAGTACTTC | TRBJ2-7 | many | TRBV5-1 | .
CASSSPWNEQYF | TGTGCCAGCAGCTCCCCATGGAACGAGCAGTACTTC | TRBJ2-7 | few | TRBV11-2 | .
CASSMAGGFTDTQYF | TGTGCCAGCAGTATGGCGGGGGGGTTCACAGATACGCAGTATTTT | TRBJ2-3 | few | TRBV28 | TRBD2
CAWSVEGLEKLFF | TGTGCCTGGAGTGTTGAAGGGCTTGAAAAACTGTTTTTT | TRBJ1-4 | few | TRBV30 | .
CASSFALLDQETQYF | TGTGCCAGCAGCTTCGCTCTGTTAGACCAAGAGACCCAGTACTTC | TRBJ2-5 | . | TRBV7-9 | .
CAWTGEGVYTDTQYF | TGTGCCTGGACCGGAGAGGGCGTTTACACAGATACGCAGTATTTT | TRBJ2-3 | . | TRBV30 | .
CASSFLAGLSYEQYF | TGTGCCAGCAGCTTTCTAGCGGGGCTCTCCTACGAGCAGTACTTC | TRBJ2-7 | few | TRBV7-2 | TRBD2
CASSLTFGYGYTF | TGTGCCAGCAGCTTAACATTCGGCTATGGCTACACCTTC | TRBJ1-2 | few | TRBV7-2 | .
CASSESPSKGELFF | TGTGCCAGCAGTGAAAGTCCCAGTAAGGGGGAGCTGTTTTTT | TRBJ2-2 | many | TRBV2 | .
CASSQVMVGETQYF | TGTGCCAGCAGTCAGGTCATGGTGGGGGAGACCCAGTACTTC | TRBJ2-5 | . | TRBV6-6 | .
CASSADYLSTDTQYF | TGTGCCAGCAGCGCCGACTATCTAAGCACAGATACGCAGTATTTT | TRBJ2-3 | few | TRBV7-2 | .
CASSHKTPEQYF | TGTGCCAGCAGCCATAAAACTCCCGAGCAGTACTTC | TRBJ2-7 | . | TRBV14 | .
CASSLGTGGGQETQYF | TGTGCCAGCAGTCTGGGGACAGGGGGTGGCCAAGAGACCCAGTACTTC | TRBJ2-5 | few | TRBV10-3 | TRBD1
CASSPQGSNQPQHF | TGTGCCAGCAGCCCCCAGGGGAGCAATCAGCCCCAGCATTTT | TRBJ1-5 | . | TRBV11-2 | .
CAISEGQAAGGWDTQYF | TGTGCCATCAGCGAAGGACAGGCGGCGGGGGGTTGGGATACGCAGTATTTT | TRBJ2-3 | . | TRBV6-1 | .
CATRPGGQELSYGYTF | TGTGCCACCAGACCAGGGGGCCAAGAGCTCAGCTATGGCTACACCTTC | TRBJ1-2 | . | TRBV15 | TRBD1
CASSLGVRTTQETQYF | TGCGCCAGCAGCTTGGGTGTGCGGACTACCCAAGAGACCCAGTACTTC | TRBJ2-5 | . | TRBV5-1 | .
CASSISTDTQYF | TGTGCCAGCAGTATAAGCACAGATACGCAGTATTTT | TRBJ2-3 | . | TRBV2 | .
CASSFIAGGPFQETQYF | TGTGCCAGCAGCTTCATAGCGGGGGGACCTTTTCAAGAGACCCAGTACTTC | TRBJ2-5 | . | TRBV7-2 | TRBD2
CASSQTTGGGSPLHF | TGTGCCAGCAGCCAGACGACAGGGGGTGGTTCACCCCTCCACTTT | TRBJ1-6 | . | TRBV16 | TRBD1